This TCR beta chain was captured by sequencing in a study of T cells after yellow fever vaccination (dated by TCRdb to the late 2010s). At the level of the whole study: The SMART-Seq v4 Ultra Low Input RNA kit was used to prepare libraries from fractions with low cell numbers. Bulk TCR alpha and beta repertoires were sequenced longitudinally to track T-cell clones before and after primary and booster YFV17D yellow fever vaccination. The cohort comprised two healthy male donors, one aged 18 to 29 and one aged 30 to 40 years. Blood samples were taken at several timepoints before and after primary and secondary immunization, and bulk PBMC replicates and cell subsets were isolated. Paper-wide results and their limitations: Compared with the primary T-cell response, the secondary T-cell response was weaker but faster, peaking on day 5 rather than day 15. FACS-sorted repertoires could contain abundant contaminating clonotypes from the bulk population, so computational filtering was required. Only a couple of donors were included in the study, so the extent to which the findings can be generalized is limited. A small fraction of clonotypes appeared in both the CD4 and CD8 compartments, likely as a result of convergent recombination. After the booster, most clones that had expanded after primary vaccination were detected again (nearly 97% of CD4 and about 88% of CD8), suggesting broad maintenance of memory.

V lost 4 bases and J lost 2 bases; the stretch between them is 6 bases long. Via the germline V gene (reference sequence), CDR1 is SEHNR and CDR2 FQNEAQ. The CDR3, from cysteine to phenylalanine, totals 12 residues. Only the CDR3 part of the read is kept: 36 bases, read in frame from the first base. This clonotype was seen more than once but under ten times. No base quality information exists; no much larger clone differs at one position. Interpreted using the paper, the treatment or condition label stands for: live attenuated yellow fever vaccine strain. A standard Ficoll-Paque protocol was used to isolate PBMCs from peripheral blood. With anti-CD3 and anti-CD8 staining plus a dextramer loaded with the yellow fever NS4B epitope peptide, the researchers sorted epitope-specific CD8 T cells. TriZol was used to extract RNA from bulk PBMCs, from CD4 and CD8 fractions, and from dextramer-positive and dextramer-negative fractions.

TCR cDNA was synthesized by 5'RACE template switching, which introduced a universal primer site and unique molecular identifiers. Priming for cDNA synthesis came from both the TCR alpha and TCR beta constant segments. Two PCR steps were used to amplify libraries, with sample barcodes and sequencing adapters being added in the second step. Sequencing of libraries was performed on Illumina HiSeq 2500 (2x100 bp) or NovaSeq (2x150 bp). On the authors' methods: Demultiplexing of reads and collapsing into UMI consensus sequences were performed with MIGEC, and V(D)J alignment was carried out with MiXCR. Clonotypes responding to the vaccine were identified with edgeR on replicate PBMC samples, with the criteria of FDR below 0.01 and a log2 fold change above 5 up to day 15. CD4 or CD8 identity was assigned to each bulk clonotype according to whether the clonotype was present at higher abundance in the sequenced CD4 repertoire or the sequenced CD8 repertoire. Clonotypes enriched at least 10-fold in dextramer-positive versus dextramer-negative fractions were classed as NS4B-specific, and CD4-biased clonotypes were left out. TCRdb passed the public sequencing reads through fastp at Q25 and MiXCR, retaining productive beta sequences. Each record represents a unique CDR3 protein, reported with the most common genes and DNA among its rows. Here the V and J calls rest on TCRdb's processing, not on the authors' analysis. This sample holds about 96,000 distinct CDR3 sequences; 8% to 10% were observed only once. 16% of the sample comes from the top ten.

Source: CD8+ T cells not binding an NS4B(214-222) dextramer, sorted from PBMCs, taken less than 16 days after the first yellow fever vaccination. Per the publication, the cell subset or site label means: NS4B epitope dextramer-negative CD8 T cells. The rearranged chain carries TRBV7-9 and TRBJ2-7; the D gene cannot be named for sure. This TCR derives from a man aged 18-30 years who received the YFV17D yellow fever vaccine. Here the CDR3 is given as CASSYKTYEQYF. Here is the DNA: TGTGCCAGCAGCTACAAAACCTACGAGCAGTACTTC.